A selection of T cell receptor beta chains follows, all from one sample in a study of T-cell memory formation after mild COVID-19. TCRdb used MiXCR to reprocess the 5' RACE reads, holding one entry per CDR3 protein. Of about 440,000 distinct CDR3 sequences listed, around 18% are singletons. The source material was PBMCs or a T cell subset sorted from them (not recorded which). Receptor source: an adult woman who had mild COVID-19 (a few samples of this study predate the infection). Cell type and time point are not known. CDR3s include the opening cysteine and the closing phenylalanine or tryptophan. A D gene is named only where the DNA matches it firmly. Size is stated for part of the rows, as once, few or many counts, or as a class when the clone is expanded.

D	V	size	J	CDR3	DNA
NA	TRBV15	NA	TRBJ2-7	CATSRDAGQSEQYF	TGTGCCACCAGCAGAGATGCGGGACAGAGCGAGCAGTACTTC
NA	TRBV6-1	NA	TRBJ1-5	CASSDNQPQHF	TGTGCCAGCAGTGACAATCAGCCCCAGCATTTT
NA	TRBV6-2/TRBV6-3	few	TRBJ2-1	CASSSAELAKFF	TGTGCCAGCAGTAGCGCGGAACTAGCCAAGTTCTTC
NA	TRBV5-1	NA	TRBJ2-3	CASSPRPRDTQYF	TGCGCCAGCAGCCCCCGTCCTAGGGATACGCAGTATTTT
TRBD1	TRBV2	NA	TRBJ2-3	CASSERDSPYTDTQYF	TGTGCCAGCAGTGAACGGGACAGCCCTTACACAGATACGCAGTATTTT
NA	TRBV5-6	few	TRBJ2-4	CASSKPGPLAKNIQYF	TGTGCCAGCAGCAAACCGGGACCGTTAGCCAAAAACATTCAGTACTTC
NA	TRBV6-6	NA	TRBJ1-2	CASSLGDGYTF	TGTGCCAGCAGTTTAGGGGATGGCTACACCTTC
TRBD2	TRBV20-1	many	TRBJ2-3	CSARRLAATDTQYF	TGCAGTGCTAGAAGACTAGCGGCCACAGATACGCAGTATTTT
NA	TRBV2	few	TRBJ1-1	CASSVGGMNTEAFF	TGTGCCAGCAGTGTGGGGGGAATGAACACTGAAGCTTTCTTT
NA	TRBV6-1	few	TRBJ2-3	CASKGQGKGDTQYF	TGTGCCAGCAAAGGCCAAGGAAAGGGGGATACGCAGTATTTT
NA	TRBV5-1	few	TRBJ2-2	CASSQYPGNTGELFF	TGCGCCAGCAGCCAGTATCCAGGGAACACCGGGGAGCTGTTTTTT
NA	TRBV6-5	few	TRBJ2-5	CASSWGRPKETQYF	TGTGCCAGCAGTTGGGGTCGTCCAAAAGAGACCCAGTACTTC
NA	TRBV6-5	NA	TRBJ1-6	CASSFSYSPLHF	TGTGCCAGCAGTTTCTCTTATTCACCCCTCCACTTT
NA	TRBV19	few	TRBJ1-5	CASSILFQPQHF	TGTGCCAGTAGCATACTTTTTCAGCCCCAGCATTTT
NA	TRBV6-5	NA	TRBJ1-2	CARSYEGGYTF	TGTGCCAGAAGTTACGAGGGGGGCTACACCTTC
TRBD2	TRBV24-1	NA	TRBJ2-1	CATSDRNSGSYNEQFF	TGTGCCACCAGTGACCGGAATAGCGGGTCCTACAATGAGCAGTTCTTC
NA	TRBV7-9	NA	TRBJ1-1	CASSLGQAKNTEAFF	TGTGCCAGCAGCTTAGGACAGGCCAAGAACACTGAAGCTTTCTTT
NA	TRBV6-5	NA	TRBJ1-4	CASSYSHSSGEKLFF	TGTGCCAGCAGTTACTCTCATTCCAGCGGTGAAAAACTGTTTTTT
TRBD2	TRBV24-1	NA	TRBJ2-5	CATSDSGVGKETQYF	TGTGCCACCAGTGATAGCGGGGTGGGCAAAGAGACCCAGTACTTC
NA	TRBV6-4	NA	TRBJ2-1	CASSDSDSAYNEQFF	TGTGCCAGCAGTGACTCTGACTCCGCATACAATGAGCAGTTCTTC
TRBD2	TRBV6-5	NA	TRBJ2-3	CASHRIGRATDTQYF	TGTGCCAGTCACAGAATCGGGAGGGCCACAGATACGCAGTATTTT
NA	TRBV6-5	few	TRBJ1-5	CASSNKGYSNQPQHF	TGTGCCAGCAGCAACAAGGGTTATAGCAATCAGCCCCAGCATTTT
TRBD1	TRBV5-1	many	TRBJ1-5	CASSLVPRGLGGNQPQHF	TGCGCCAGCAGCTTGGTGCCCAGGGGGCTAGGGGGCAATCAGCCCCAGCATTTT
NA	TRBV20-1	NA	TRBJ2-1	CSARDRLATSSYNEQFF	TGCAGTGCTAGAGATCGGCTAGCGACGAGCTCCTACAATGAGCAGTTCTTC
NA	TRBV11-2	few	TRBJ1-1	CASSLVFTSGTEAFF	TGTGCCAGCAGCTTAGTGTTTACCTCGGGGACTGAAGCTTTCTTT
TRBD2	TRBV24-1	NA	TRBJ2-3	CATSASGRAADTQYF	TGTGCCACCAGTGCGAGCGGGAGGGCCGCAGATACGCAGTATTTT
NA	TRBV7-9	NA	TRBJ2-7	CASSLVPQGPSYEQYF	TGTGCCAGCAGCTTAGTTCCCCAGGGCCCCTCCTACGAGCAGTACTTC
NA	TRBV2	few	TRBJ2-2	CASSSGPATGELFF	TGTGCCAGCTCCTCAGGGCCAGCCACCGGGGAGCTGTTTTTT
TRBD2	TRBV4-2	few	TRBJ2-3	CASSQQPAGGMTDTQYF	TGTGCCAGCAGCCAACAACCAGCGGGGGGGATGACAGATACGCAGTATTTT
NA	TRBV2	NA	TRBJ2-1	CASKDDFRNPLSSYNEQFF	TGTGCCAGCAAGGATGACTTCCGGAACCCCCTGAGCTCCTACAATGAGCAGTTCTTC
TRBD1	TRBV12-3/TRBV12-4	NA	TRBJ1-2	CASSLARGRGYGYTF	TGTGCCAGCAGTTTAGCTAGGGGGCGCGGCTATGGCTACACCTTC
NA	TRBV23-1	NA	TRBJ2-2	CASCPGYRSFLGELFF	TGCGCCAGCTGCCCTGGTTACCGCTCCTTCCTCGGGGAGCTGTTTTTT
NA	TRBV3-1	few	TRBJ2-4	CASSQSIAKNIQYF	TGTGCCAGCAGCCAGAGCATAGCCAAAAACATTCAGTACTTC
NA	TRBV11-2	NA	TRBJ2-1	CASSRGSTGNEQFF	TGTGCCAGCAGCCGAGGGAGTACGGGGAATGAGCAGTTCTTC
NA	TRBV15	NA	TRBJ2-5	CATSTRVVQETQYF	TGTGCCACCAGCACCAGGGTGGTCCAAGAGACCCAGTACTTC
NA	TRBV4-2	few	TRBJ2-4	CASRSTEENIQYF	TGTGCCAGCCGCTCAACAGAGGAAAACATTCAGTACTTC
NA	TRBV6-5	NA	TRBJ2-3	CASTDGGLGTDTQYF	TGTGCCAGCACCGACGGGGGACTCGGCACAGATACGCAGTATTTT
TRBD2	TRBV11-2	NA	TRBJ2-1	CASSLIGLASIYNEQFF	TGTGCCAGCAGCTTAATTGGACTAGCGAGCATCTACAATGAGCAGTTCTTC
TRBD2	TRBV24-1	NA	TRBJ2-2	CATSLTSGTNTGELFF	TGTGCCACCAGTCTGACTAGCGGAACGAACACCGGGGAGCTGTTTTTT
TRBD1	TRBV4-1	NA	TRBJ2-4	CASSLRQGRENIQYF	TGCGCCAGCAGCCTTCGACAGGGTCGAGAAAACATTCAGTACTTC
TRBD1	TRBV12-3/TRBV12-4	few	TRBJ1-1	CASSFRTGGSGTEAFF	TGTGCCAGCAGTTTCCGGACAGGGGGCTCGGGCACTGAAGCTTTCTTT
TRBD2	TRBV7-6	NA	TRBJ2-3	CASSSRSGTSGGATDTQYF	TGTGCCAGCAGCTCACGCTCCGGGACTAGCGGGGGGGCCACAGATACGCAGTATTTT
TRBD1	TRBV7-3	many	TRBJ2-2	CASSAPGQGHTGELFF	TGTGCCAGCAGCGCTCCGGGACAGGGGCACACCGGGGAGCTGTTTTTT
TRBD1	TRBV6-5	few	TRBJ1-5	CASSYLSDRNQPQHF	TGTGCCAGCAGTTACTTGTCGGACAGGAATCAGCCCCAGCATTTT
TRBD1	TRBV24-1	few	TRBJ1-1	CATSETGGETEAFF	TGTGCCACCAGTGAAACAGGGGGCGAAACTGAAGCTTTCTTT
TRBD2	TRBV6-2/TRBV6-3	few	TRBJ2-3	CASSYSAGGPRGTDTQYF	TGTGCCAGCAGTTACTCGGCGGGGGGGCCACGGGGGACAGATACGCAGTATTTT
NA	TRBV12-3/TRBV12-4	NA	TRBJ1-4	CASSGTQENEKLFF	TGTGCCAGCAGCGGGACTCAAGAAAATGAAAAACTGTTTTTT
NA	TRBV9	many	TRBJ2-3	CASSPIDVYTDTQYF	TGTGCCAGCAGCCCTATTGACGTCTACACAGATACGCAGTATTTT
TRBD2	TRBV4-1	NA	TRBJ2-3	CASSHGLAGDRGTDTQYF	TGCGCCAGCAGCCACGGACTAGCGGGAGATCGAGGCACAGATACGCAGTATTTT
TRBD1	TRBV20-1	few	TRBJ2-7	CSARDWDRDTYEQYF	TGCAGTGCTAGAGATTGGGACAGAGACACCTACGAGCAGTACTTC
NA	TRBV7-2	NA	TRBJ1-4	CASRSPGTSLELFF	TGTGCCAGCAGATCCCCCGGGACATCCCTTGAACTGTTTTTT
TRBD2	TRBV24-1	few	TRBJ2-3	CATSAPHERGPEDTQYF	TGTGCCACCAGTGCCCCTCATGAGCGGGGGCCAGAAGATACGCAGTATTTT
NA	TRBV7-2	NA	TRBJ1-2	CASSLAVRGGYTF	TGTGCCAGCAGCTTAGCTGTCAGGGGTGGCTACACCTTC
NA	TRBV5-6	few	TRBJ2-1	CASSLPPPSSYNEQFF	TGTGCCAGCAGCTTGCCCCCGCCTAGCTCCTACAATGAGCAGTTCTTC
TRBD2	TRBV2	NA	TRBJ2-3	CASSEEGTSGADTQYF	TGTGCCAGCAGTGAAGAGGGGACTAGCGGGGCAGATACGCAGTATTTT
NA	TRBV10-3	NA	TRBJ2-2	CAISKTAPGELFF	TGTGCCATCAGTAAGACAGCCCCCGGGGAGCTGTTTTTT
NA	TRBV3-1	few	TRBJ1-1	CASSQYYGRSPEAFF	TGTGCCAGCAGCCAATACTACGGTCGGAGCCCTGAAGCTTTCTTT
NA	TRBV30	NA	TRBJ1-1	CAWREGGNTEAFF	TGTGCCTGGAGGGAGGGAGGGAACACTGAAGCTTTCTTT
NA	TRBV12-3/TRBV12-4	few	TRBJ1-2	CASSFGAGGYTF	TGTGCCAGCAGTTTCGGGGCGGGAGGCTACACCTTC
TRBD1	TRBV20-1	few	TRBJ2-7	CSARGQGGLRDEQYF	TGCAGTGCCCGAGGACAGGGAGGTCTACGAGACGAGCAGTACTTC